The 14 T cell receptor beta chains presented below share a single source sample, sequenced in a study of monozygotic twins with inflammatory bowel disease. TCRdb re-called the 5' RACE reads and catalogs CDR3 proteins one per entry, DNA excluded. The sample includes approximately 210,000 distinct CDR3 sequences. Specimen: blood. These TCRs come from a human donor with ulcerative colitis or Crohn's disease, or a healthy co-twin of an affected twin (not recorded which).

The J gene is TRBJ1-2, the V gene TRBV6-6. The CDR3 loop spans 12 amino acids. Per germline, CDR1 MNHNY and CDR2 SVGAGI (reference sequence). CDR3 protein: CASSYSTYGYTF.

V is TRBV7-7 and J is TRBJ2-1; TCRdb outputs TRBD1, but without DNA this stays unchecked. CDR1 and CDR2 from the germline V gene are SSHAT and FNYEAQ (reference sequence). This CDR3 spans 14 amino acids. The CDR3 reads CASSLNPRANEQFF. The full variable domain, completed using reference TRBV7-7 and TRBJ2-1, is GAGVSQSPRYKVTKRGQDVTLRCDPISSHATLYWYQQALGQGPEFLTYFNYEAQPDKSGLPSDRFSAERPEGSISTLTIQRTEQRDSAMYRCASSLNPRANEQFFGPGTRLTVL.

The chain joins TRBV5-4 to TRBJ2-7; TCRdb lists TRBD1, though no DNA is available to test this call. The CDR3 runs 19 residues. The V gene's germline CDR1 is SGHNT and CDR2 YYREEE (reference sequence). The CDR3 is CASSSTRDRGAYGDYEQYF.

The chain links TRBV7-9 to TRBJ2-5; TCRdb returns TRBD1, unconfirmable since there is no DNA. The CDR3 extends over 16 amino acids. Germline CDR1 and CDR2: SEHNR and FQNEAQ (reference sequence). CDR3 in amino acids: CASSLGNTGLQETQYF.

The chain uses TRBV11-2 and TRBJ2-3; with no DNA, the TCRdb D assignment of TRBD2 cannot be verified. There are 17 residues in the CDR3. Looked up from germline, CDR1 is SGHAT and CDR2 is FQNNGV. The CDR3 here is CASSLDSSGVGTDTQYF.

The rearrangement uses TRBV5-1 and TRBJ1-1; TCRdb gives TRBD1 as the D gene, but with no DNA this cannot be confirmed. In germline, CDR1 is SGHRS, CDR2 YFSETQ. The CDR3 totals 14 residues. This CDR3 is CASSLIGERGEAFF.

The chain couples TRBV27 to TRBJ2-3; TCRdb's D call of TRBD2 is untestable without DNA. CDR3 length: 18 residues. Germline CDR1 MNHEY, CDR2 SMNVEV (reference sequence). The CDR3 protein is CASSLFGWTSGAVDTQYF.

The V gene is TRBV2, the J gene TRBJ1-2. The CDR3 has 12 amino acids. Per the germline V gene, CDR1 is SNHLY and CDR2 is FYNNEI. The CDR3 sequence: CASSQDRVGYTF.

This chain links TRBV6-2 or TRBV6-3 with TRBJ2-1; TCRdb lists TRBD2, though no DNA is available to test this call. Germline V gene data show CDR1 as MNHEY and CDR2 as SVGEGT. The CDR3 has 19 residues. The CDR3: CASRNSPGTSGSFYNEQFF.

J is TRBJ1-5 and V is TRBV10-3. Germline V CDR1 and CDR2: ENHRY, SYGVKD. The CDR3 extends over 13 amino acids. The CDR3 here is CAISARDTQPQHF.

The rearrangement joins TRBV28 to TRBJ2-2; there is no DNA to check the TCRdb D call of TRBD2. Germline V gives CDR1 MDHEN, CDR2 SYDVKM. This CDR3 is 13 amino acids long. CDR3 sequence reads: CASGGGNTGELFF.

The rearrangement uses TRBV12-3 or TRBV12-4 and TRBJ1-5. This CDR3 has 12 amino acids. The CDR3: CASRGGNQPQHF.

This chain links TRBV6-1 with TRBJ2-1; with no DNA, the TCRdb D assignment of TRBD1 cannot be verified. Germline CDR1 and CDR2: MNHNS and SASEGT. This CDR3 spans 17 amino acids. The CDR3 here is CASSGQDTENLYNEQFF.

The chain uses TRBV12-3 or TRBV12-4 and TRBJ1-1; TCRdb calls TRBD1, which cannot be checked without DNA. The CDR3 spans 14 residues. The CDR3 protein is CASSFRGVNTEAFF.